This TCR beta chain was observed in a study of glioma-infiltrating T cells. Whole-study findings and limits: Non-neoplastic patients had below-expected tissue-blood divergence, while all gliomas exceeded expectation.

Points on this clonotype: Its target is not known. The junction differs from germline at one of its ends, possibly a read error.

The V gene's germline CDR1 is MNHEY and CDR2 SVGEGT. The CDR3 sequence is 15 residues long. Amplification of TCR alpha and beta CDR3 regions from RNA used iRepertoire nested multiplex PCR. TCRdb itself ran the multiplex PCR reads through MiXCR, one entry per CDR3 protein. The data show under 200,000 distinct CDR3 sequences, with about 40% seen just once and 5% to 5.5% held by the top ten. The chain uses TRBV6-2 or TRBV6-3 and TRBJ2-1, with D perhaps matching TRBD2 (5 bases). The specimen sequenced was glioma tissue, nonneoplastic brain tissue, or PBMCs (not recorded which). This TCR came from a human donor with low-grade glioma or glioblastoma, undergoing nonglioma brain surgery, or in good health (not recorded which). In DNA, the CDR3 is TGTGCCAGCAGTCCGGACGGGAACTCCTACAAGGAGCAGTTCTTC. Translating it yields CASSPDGNSYKEQFF.